This T cell receptor beta chain comes out of a study of T cell repertoires in cytomegalovirus infection. Broader study findings: Summed public TCR beta family frequency identified CMV carriers bearing the relevant HLA. Ex vivo, HLA-C-restricted CMV-specific TCR beta clonotypes prevailed over the rest of the response.

Each CDR3 protein gets one entry after TCRdb re-called the reads with MiXCR. In the table there are roughly 200,000 distinct CDR3 sequences, 8% to 10% of which are singletons. This clonotype was recorded at least ten times. As yet, its antigen is unknown. The CDR3 covers 13 residues. Deletions cut 11 bases from V and 0 bases from J, with 14 bases between. Germline V CDR1 and CDR2: MDHEN, SYDVKM. This TCR was sampled from a human donor in good health (CMV status not recorded). Some clones in this sample may be carry-over from other donors' samples. This chain connects TRBV28 to TRBJ2-7, with a weak D call TRBD2 (6 bases). The material sequenced was PBMCs. The CDR3 sequence is CACGGSSSYEQYF. In DNA, the CDR3 is TGTGCCTGTGGGGGGTCGAGCTCCTACGAGCAGTACTTC. The entire variable domain, with the rest obtained from reference TRBV28 and TRBJ2-7, is as follows: DVKVTQSSRYLVKRTGEKVFLECVQDMDHENMFWYRQDPGLGLRLIYFSYDVKMKEKGDIPEGYSVSREKKERFSLILESASTNQTSMYLCACGGSSSYEQYFGPGTRLTVT.